Below are 24 T cell receptor beta chains sequenced from a single sample in a study of blood T cell repertoires in COVID-19. Sequenced by immunoSEQ multiplex PCR; TCRdb stores in-frame clones only, minus some. This sample has approximately 100,000 clones, with roughly 92% found just once. The specimen was peripheral blood. Every receptor here comes from a man between 60 and 75 years old with acute or convalescent COVID-19.

The rearrangement links TRBV6-5 to TRBJ2-7; D is undetermined. V lost 10 bases and J 4 bases, leaving 11 bases between the germline ends. The CDR3 is 11 amino acids. CDR1 is MNHEY, CDR2 SVGAGI, per germline. The CDR3 nucleotides are TGTGCCACCGGGTCCCGGTACGAGCAGTACTTC. This gives the protein CATGSRYEQYF.

The V call is TRBV4-1, the J call TRBJ2-1, with D possibly TRBD1 on 5 matching bases. The germline V and J ends were trimmed by 0 bases and 4 bases, with 10 bases remaining between them. The CDR3 is 15 residues long. Per germline, CDR1 MGHRA and CDR2 YSYEKL. In DNA, the CDR3 is TGCGCCAGCAGCCAAGAACAGGACCCTTACAATGAGCAGTTCTTC. Amino acids: CASSQEQDPYNEQFF.

The V gene is TRBV29-1, the J gene TRBJ2-2; weak D call: TRBD2 (5 bases). The CDR3 runs 14 residues. Germline V lookup: CDR1 SQVTM, CDR2 ANQGSEA. V dropped 4 bases and J dropped 2 bases, with 11 bases sitting between them. CDR3 residues: CSVGTRGNTGELFF. The CDR3 coding sequence is TGCAGCGTTGGAACACGGGGTAACACCGGGGAGCTGTTTTTT.

J is TRBJ1-5 and V is TRBV19; D remains ambiguous. The CDR3 is 13 amino acids. The germline V gene has CDR1 LNHDA and CDR2 SQIVND (reference sequence). V was shortened by 1 base and J by 3 bases, with 4 bases between the two germline ends. Here the CDR3 DNA reads TGTGCCAGTAGTATAGTCTTCAATCAGCCCCAGCATTTT. This sequence encodes CASSIVFNQPQHF.

The chain carries TRBV13 and TRBJ2-3; TRBD2 is a possible D gene (6 bases). The germline V gene encodes CDR1 PRHDT and CDR2 FYEKMQ (reference sequence). The CDR3 covers 15 residues. With 5 bases removed from V and 0 bases from J, the gap between germline ends came to 12 bases. The CDR3 reads CASSPPGVSTDTQYF. CDR3 bases: TGTGCCAGCAGCCCCCCGGGAGTTAGCACAGATACGCAGTATTTT.

This clone was recorded only once. V gene TRBV9 combines with J gene TRBJ2-3; a possible D gene is TRBD1 (7 bases). The germline V and J ends were trimmed by 3 bases and 4 bases, with 15 bases remaining between them. Germline-derived CDR1 and CDR2 are SGDLS and YYNGEE. The CDR3 consists of 15 residues. For the CDR3, the DNA is TGTGCCAGCAGCGCAGGGGGACTTAGCGCAGATACGCAGTATTTT. Protein: CASSAGGLSADTQYF.

The sample holds one count of this clone. This rearrangement joins TRBV5-1 to TRBJ2-3, with TRBD1 identical over 7 bases. CDR1 is SGHRS, CDR2 YFSETQ, per germline. The length of the CDR3 is 15 residues. J was trimmed by 3 bases and V by 2 bases; bases with no gene match: 6. The CDR3 reads CASSFGPGGTDTQYF. CDR3 nucleotide sequence: TGCGCCAGCAGCTTTGGGCCAGGGGGTACAGATACGCAGTATTTT.

This clone has only one observation. The chain has TRBV2 and TRBJ1-6; 7 nucleotides agree with TRBD1. Germline assignment: CDR1 SNHLY and CDR2 FYNNEI. This CDR3 comprises 16 residues. V was pared by 6 bases and J by 6 bases, with 11 bases of the junction left unmatched. The CDR3: CASREQTGPFNSPLHF. The CDR3 region has the DNA TGTGCCAGCAGGGAACAGACAGGGCCCTTTAATTCACCCCTCCACTTT.

The chain has TRBV11-3 and TRBJ1-6; possible D gene TRBD1, 6 bases. The CDR3 has 13 residues. V shed 5 bases and J shed 7 bases, with 9 bases lying between them. Germline assignment: CDR1 SGHNT and CDR2 YENEEA. CDR3 nucleotide sequence: TGTGCCAGCAGCAGACAGGCCAATTCACCCCTCCACTTT. Amino acids: CASSRQANSPLHF. Filled out from reference TRBV11-3 and TRBJ1-6, the complete variable domain reads EAGVVQSPRYKIIEKKQPVAFWCNPISGHNTLYWYLQNLGQGPELLIRYENEEAVDDSQLPKDRFSAERLKGVDSTLKIQPAELGDSAVYLCASSRQANSPLHFGNGTRLTVT.

The rearrangement uses TRBV6-5 and TRBJ1-2, with TRBD1 identical over 7 bases. The germline gives CDR1 MNHEY, CDR2 SVGAGI. The J segment lost 0 bases and the V segment lost 2 bases, leaving 3 bases of the junction unmatched. The length of the CDR3 is 15 residues. The CDR3 region is CASSYTGTANYGYTF. The CDR3 DNA reads as TGTGCCAGCAGTTACACCGGGACAGCTAACTATGGCTACACCTTC.

The CDR3 coding sequence is TGTGCCAGCAGTAGACTCAGGGGTAGCTCCTACGAGCAGTACTTC. This encodes CASSRLRGSSYEQYF. The V call is TRBV2, the J call TRBJ2-7; possibly TRBD1 for D (6 bases). There are 15 residues in the CDR3. Germline CDR1 reads SNHLY; CDR2 reads FYNNEI. Trimming took off 5 bases at V and 0 bases at J, with 14 bases between the two ends.

The chain is built from TRBV19 and TRBJ2-5; the match to TRBD2 covers 9 bases. CDR3 length equals 15 residues. Germline V gene data show CDR1 as LNHDA and CDR2 as SQIVND (reference sequence). V was clipped by 3 bases and J by 5 bases; unmatched bases: 7. This CDR3 is CASSMDSGSGETQYF. In DNA, the CDR3 is TGTGCCAGTAGTATGGATAGCGGGAGCGGGGAGACCCAGTACTTC. Based on the CDR3 plus reference TRBV19 and TRBJ2-5, the full variable domain is DGGITQSPKYLFRKEGQNVTLSCEQNLNHDAMYWYRQDPGQGLRLIYYSQIVNDFQKGDIAEGYSVSREKKESFPLTVTSAQKNPTAFYLCASSMDSGSGETQYFGPGTRLLVL.

The V gene is TRBV6-1, the J gene TRBJ2-7; 7 nucleotides agree with TRBD1. V lost 2 bases and J lost 2; bases outside the gene matches: 12. The germline V gene has CDR1 MNHNS and CDR2 SASEGT. CDR3 length: 17 residues. The CDR3 bases are TGTGCCAGCAGTGAAATGAGGAGAGGGGGCAGGGCCTACGAGCAGTACGTC. Its protein product is CASSEMRRGGRAYEQYV.

This clone has a single count. The DNA of the CDR3 is TGTGCCAGCAGCCGGGACAGGGCTGGGGCCAACGTCCTGACTTTC. It codes for CASSRDRAGANVLTF. The chain employs TRBV14 and TRBJ2-6, with 9 bases aligning to TRBD1. The junction had 0 bases not matched to a gene; V was cut back by 4 bases and J by 2 bases. CDR1 is SGHDN and CDR2 is FVKESK in the germline V gene. The CDR3 sequence is 15 residues long.

This chain uses TRBV19 with TRBJ2-1; 8 positions agree with TRBD1. This CDR3 is 17 amino acids long. J gave up 4 bases and V 4 bases, and 12 bases lay outside the gene matches. Germline values: CDR1 LNHDA, CDR2 SQIVND (reference sequence). This chain's CDR3 is CASSKPRGLSIYNEQFF. CDR3 nucleotides: TGTGCCAGTAGTAAACCCAGGGGGCTGAGTATATACAATGAGCAGTTCTTC.

The rearrangement uses TRBV3-1 (or the pseudogene TRBV3-2) and TRBJ2-3, with TRBD2 matching 9 bases. The CDR3 covers 17 residues. Looked up from germline, CDR1 is LGHDT and CDR2 is YNNKEL (reference sequence). The J segment lost 2 bases and the V segment lost 1 base, leaving 7 bases of the junction unmatched. The CDR3 DNA is TGTGCCAGCAGCCAAGGGGGTAGCGGGAGCCCCACAGATACGCAGTATTTT. Residues: CASSQGGSGSPTDTQYF.

The gene calls are TRBV5-1 and TRBJ2-3; possibly TRBD2 for D (5 bases). Trimming pared 4 bases from V and 0 bases from J, leaving 15 bases between. The CDR3 totals 16 residues. CDR1 and CDR2 (germline): SGHRS, YFSETQ. The DNA of the CDR3 is TGCGCCAGCAGCCTAATAACTAGTGCTAGCACAGATACGCAGTATTTT. This codes for CASSLITSASTDTQYF.

This rearrangement joins TRBV30 to TRBJ1-1; 8 nucleotides line up with TRBD1. Germline lookup yields CDR1 GTSNPN and CDR2 SVGIG (reference sequence). V was clipped by 5 bases and J by 4 bases; unmatched bases: 9. This CDR3 is built from 14 residues. The CDR3 protein is CAWADRVSGTEAFF. CDR3 nucleotide sequence: TGTGCCTGGGCGGACAGGGTAAGTGGCACTGAAGCTTTCTTT.

The chain employs TRBV2 and TRBJ2-1; 12 bases align to TRBD2. Germline values: CDR1 SNHLY, CDR2 FYNNEI. The junction had 6 bases not matched to a gene; V was cut back by 2 bases and J by 10 bases. The CDR3 loop spans 15 amino acids. The DNA of the CDR3 is TGTGCCAGCAGTGAAAGACTAGCGGGAGCGGGCGAGCAGTTCTTC. Translation: CASSERLAGAGEQFF. The whole variable domain, remainder taken from reference TRBV2 and TRBJ2-1, is EPEVTQTPSHQVTQMGQEVILRCVPISNHLYFYWYRQILGQKVEFLVSFYNNEISEKSEIFDDQFSVERPDGSNFTLKIRSTKLEDSAMYFCASSERLAGAGEQFFGPGTRLTVL.

The chain recombines TRBV30 with TRBJ1-6; no firm D call. Trimming took off 0 bases at V and 7 bases at J, with 13 bases between the two ends. CDR3 length equals 15 residues. CDR1 is GTSNPN, CDR2 SVGIG, per germline (reference sequence). The CDR3 is CAWSVALGRNSPLHF. DNA for the CDR3: TGTGCCTGGAGTGTGGCTCTTGGGAGAAATTCACCCCTCCACTTT.

V usage is TRBV6-1 and J usage is TRBJ2-4; 7 bases align to TRBD1. The V gene's germline CDR1 is MNHNS and CDR2 SASEGT. Losses at the gene ends were 4 bases for V and 0 bases for J; bases not matched to a gene: 18. This CDR3 has 20 amino acids. The CDR3: CASSVLTGNSYEAAKNIQYF. In nucleotides, the CDR3 is TGTGCCAGCAGTGTTCTGACAGGGAATAGCTATGAAGCAGCCAAAAACATTCAGTACTTC.

The V call is TRBV4-1, the J call TRBJ1-3, with TRBD1 matching over 7 bases. Per germline, CDR1 MGHRA and CDR2 YSYEKL. CDR3 size: 15 residues. V lost 4 bases, J lost 5 bases, and 8 bases stayed unmatched. Written as DNA, the CDR3 is TGCGCCAGCAGCCTCTTCGAGGGGGCAAGAAACACCATATATTTT. Protein: CASSLFEGARNTIYF.

CDR3 DNA sequence: TGCAGCGTTGCACACACTAGCGGGACCCTTAGAGCAGATACGCAGTATTTT. Translation: CSVAHTSGTLRADTQYF. The chain has TRBV29-1 and TRBJ2-3; 10 nucleotides agree with TRBD2. Germline loops: CDR1 SQVTM, CDR2 ANQGSEA. There are 17 residues in the CDR3. Trimming took 4 bases from V and 4 from J; bases not matched to a gene: 14.

The V call is TRBV2, the J call TRBJ1-2; 9 bases align to TRBD1. Trimming at V came to 6 bases and at J to 4 bases, leaving 9 bases not matched to a gene. This CDR3 is built from 15 residues. Germline assignment: CDR1 SNHLY and CDR2 FYNNEI. CDR3 nucleotides: TGTGCCAGCAGGGTTCCACAGGGGGCGGGCTATGGCTACACCTTC. The encoded protein is CASRVPQGAGYGYTF.